This T cell receptor (beta chain) was sequenced for a study of beta chain features in type 1 diabetes. The study, taken as a whole, reports: Small HLA sub-analyses could not settle whether HLA shapes TCRB rearrangement.

Sequenced material consisted of expressed TCRB transcripts (all of the isolated RNA was reverse transcribed). TCRdb keeps only in-frame clones here, not all; method: immunoSEQ multiplex PCR. Of under 200,000 clones listed, about 9.8% are singletons. Cell sorting via CD45RO/CCR7/CD25/CD127/CD95/CD27 was performed to obtain CD4+ naive, central memory, regulatory and stem cell-like memory cells. This clone was detected a few times. Its antigen is not known. This CDR3 has 13 amino acids. Trimming removed 5 bases from V and 7 bases from J, with 18 bases in between. Germline V gene sequence: CDR1 SQVTM, CDR2 ANQGSEA.

The chain links TRBV29-1 to TRBJ2-7; tentative D call: TRBD2 (5 bases). Material: central memory CD4+ T cells from blood. The receptor was derived from a woman aged 18-30 years in good health. The CDR3 region is CSVMRGSSGEQYF. In nucleotides, the CDR3 is TGCAGCGTTATGAGAGGGAGTTCGGGTGAGCAGTACTTC.